Each of the 19 T cell receptor beta chains below was sequenced from the same sample in a study of shared clonotypes between healthy human individuals. Naive CD8 populations comprised CD45RO-negative cells positively selected for CCR7, excluding terminally differentiated effector memory CD45RA+ cells. Sequenced by immunoSEQ multiplex PCR; TCRdb stores in-frame clones only, minus some. The sample yields approximately 2,000,000 clones, just under 95% seen once. Sequencing was done on a sample of naive CD8+ T cells from PBMCs. These receptors were obtained from a man younger than 30 in good health. Some clones in this sample may be carry-over from other donors' samples.

On this clone itself: Other DNA sequences of this sample code for an identical CDR3. The chain is built from TRBV27 and TRBJ2-7, with no clear D. Trimming pared 3 bases from V and 2 bases from J, leaving 8 bases between. Germline V gene sequence: CDR1 MNHEY, CDR2 SMNVEV (reference sequence). The CDR3 sequence is 13 residues long. CDR3 residues: CASSLGETYEQYF. CDR3 DNA: TGTGCCAGCAGTTTGGGCGAAACCTACGAGCAGTACTTC.

CDR3 sequence reads: CASSYPGQGISTNEKLFF. The CDR3 coding sequence is TGTGCCAGCAGTTATCCGGGACAGGGAATTTCAACTAATGAAAAACTGTTTTTT. The chain couples TRBV2 to TRBJ1-4; 9 positions match TRBD1. Germline CDR1 and CDR2: SNHLY and FYNNEI. CDR3 length: 18 residues. The trim removed 5 bases at V and 0 bases at J, leaving 10 bases unmatched.

This clone came up a few times. The CDR3 DNA is TGTGCCAGCAAGGGTCCTAGAACCGGGGAGCTGTTTTTT. Protein sequence: CASKGPRTGELFF. The chain uses TRBV11-2 and TRBJ2-2; no reliable D call. The CDR3 contains 13 residues. Trimming removed 7 bases from V and 5 bases from J, with 11 bases in between. The germline V gene has CDR1 SGHAT and CDR2 FQNNGV.

The chain has TRBV6-6 and TRBJ1-2, with 10 positions matching TRBD1. J was trimmed by 4 bases and V by 3 bases; bases with no gene match: 8. The CDR3 is 16 amino acids. Looked up from germline, CDR1 is MNHNY and CDR2 is SVGAGI (reference sequence). The CDR3 DNA sequence: TGTGCCAGCAGTTATCCGACAGGGGGCGCGGTCTATGGCTACACCTTC. Protein: CASSYPTGGAVYGYTF.

J is TRBJ1-1 and V is TRBV7-9; no definite D call. The V end was cut by 5 bases, the J end by 1 base, with 14 bases between. The length of the CDR3 is 15 residues. Germline values: CDR1 SEHNR, CDR2 FQNEAQ (reference sequence). The CDR3 DNA sequence: TGTGCCAGCAGCCTCGTATCACCCGGGAACACTGAAGCTTTCTTT. This gives the protein CASSLVSPGNTEAFF.

This clone was detected only once. The V and J genes are TRBV10-3 and TRBJ2-3; 14 bases map to TRBD2. Looked up from germline, CDR1 is ENHRY and CDR2 is SYGVKD. The V gene end was trimmed by 7 bases and the J gene end by 5 bases; junction bases not matched to a gene: 5. This CDR3 contains 15 residues. The CDR3 nucleotides read TGTGCCATCAATGGACTAGCGGGAGGAAAAGATACGCAGTATTTT. This sequence encodes CAINGLAGGKDTQYF.

The rearrangement joins TRBV6-5 to TRBJ1-5; D is unclear. Germline V gene sequence: CDR1 MNHEY, CDR2 SVGAGI. Trimming shortened V by 2 bases and J by 0 bases, and 8 bases separated the two germline ends. The CDR3 is 15 amino acids. As DNA, the CDR3 is TGTGCCAGCAGTTACGGGCCGTATAGCAATCAGCCCCAGCATTTT. This translates into CASSYGPYSNQPQHF.

The CDR3 region has the DNA TGTGCCAGCAGCCCCCTAGCGGGAGGGCTGGACAATGAGCAGTTCTTC. Its protein is CASSPLAGGLDNEQFF. The chain uses TRBV28 and TRBJ2-1; 12 nucleotides align to TRBD2. The junction had 8 bases not matched to a gene; V was cut back by 6 bases and J by 5 bases. The V gene's germline CDR1 is MDHEN and CDR2 SYDVKM. The CDR3 runs 16 residues.

In its sample, this clone was seen once. The CDR3 nucleotides are TGTGCCAGCAGCTCTAGGGCCACTAGCGGGAGCGACACAGATACGCAGTATTTT. It codes for CASSSRATSGSDTDTQYF. The chain uses TRBV11-2 and TRBJ2-3; TRBD2 matches 11 bases. Germline CDR1 reads SGHAT; CDR2 reads FQNNGV. V gave up 4 bases and J gave up 2 bases; unmatched junction bases: 11. The CDR3 spans 18 residues.

With respect to this clone: This same CDR3 is encoded by further DNA sequences in the sample. This rearrangement joins TRBV11-2 to TRBJ1-2; no definite D call. V was pared by 1 base and J by 4 bases, with 7 bases between. CDR3 length: 13 amino acids. Germline CDR1 SGHAT, CDR2 FQNNGV. CDR3 protein: CASSLGRLYGYTF. As DNA, the CDR3 is TGTGCCAGCAGCTTAGGCAGGCTCTATGGCTACACCTTC. The whole variable domain, filled in from reference TRBV11-2 and TRBJ1-2, reads EAGVAQSPRYKIIEKRQSVAFWCNPISGHATLYWYQQILGQGPKLLIQFQNNGVVDDSQLPKDRFSAERLKGVDSTLKIQPAKLEDSAVYLCASSLGRLYGYTFGSGTRLTVV.

This chain joins TRBV2 and TRBJ2-7, with 7 bases that match TRBD1. Germline V CDR1 and CDR2: SNHLY, FYNNEI. This CDR3 region has 17 residues. With 3 bases clipped from V and 4 bases from J, the junction kept 15 bases outside the gene matches. DNA of the CDR3: TGTGCCAGCAGTGACCCCATGGACAGGTTAGTTTGGTACGAGCAGTACTTC. Translating it yields CASSDPMDRLVWYEQYF.

V and J are TRBV27 and TRBJ2-7; D is possibly TRBD1 or TRBD2 (5 bases each). V lost 7 bases and J 4 bases, leaving 14 bases between the germline ends. CDR3 length equals 13 residues. CDR1 and CDR2 from the germline V gene are MNHEY and SMNVEV (reference sequence). The CDR3 region is CASTRDRNYEQYF. CDR3 DNA sequence: TGTGCCAGCACCCGGGACCGCAATTACGAGCAGTACTTC.

Remarks on this clone: Within the sample, other DNA sequences also encode this same CDR3. The chain couples TRBV30 to TRBJ1-1; D is ambiguous. The V end was cut by 3 bases, the J end by 3 bases, with 8 bases between. CDR1 and CDR2 (germline): GTSNPN, SVGIG (reference sequence). The CDR3 runs 12 residues. In DNA, the CDR3 is TGTGCCTGGAGCGTAATGGACACTGAAGCTTTCTTT. Its translation is CAWSVMDTEAFF.

This chain connects TRBV4-1 to TRBJ1-1, with 7 bases that match TRBD1. V shed 0 bases and J 1 base; nucleotides not matched to a gene: 17. The CDR3 consists of 20 residues. The V gene's germline CDR1 is MGHRA and CDR2 YSYEKL. The CDR3 DNA reads TGCGCCAGCAGCCAAGAATGGTTGAGCAGGGGGACCGACACGAACACTGAAGCTTTCTTT. Translation gives CASSQEWLSRGTDTNTEAFF.

This clone was found once. This rearrangement joins TRBV15 to TRBJ2-2, with a possible D match to TRBD1 (6 bases). The V end lost 5 bases, the J end lost 4 bases, and 17 bases lay between the germline ends. The V gene's germline CDR1 is LNHNV and CDR2 YYDKDF (reference sequence). The CDR3 loop spans 16 amino acids. This chain's CDR3 is CATSERGWAGTGELFF. For the CDR3, the DNA is TGTGCCACCAGCGAAAGGGGGTGGGCGGGCACCGGGGAGCTGTTTTTT.

The chain uses TRBV28 and TRBJ2-2, with TRBD1 as a possible D gene (6 bases). Trimming pared 2 bases from V and 7 bases from J, leaving 17 bases between. The CDR3 has 16 amino acids. CDR1 and CDR2 from the germline V gene are MDHEN and SYDVKM. This chain's CDR3 is CASSLDPGAWDGELFF. Here the CDR3 DNA reads TGTGCCAGCAGTTTAGATCCAGGGGCTTGGGACGGGGAGCTGTTTTTT.

The chain uses TRBV12-1 and TRBJ2-7; TRBD2, as called in the table, went unchecked against the DNA. TRBV12-1 is marked as a pseudogene. The CDR3 length is 18 residues. For the CDR3, the DNA is TGTGCCAGCAGCTTTGGGACTTTACGGGAGCTAGCCTCCTACGAGCAGTACTTC. Translated, it gives CASSFGTLRELASYEQYF.

The chain carries TRBV7-3 and TRBJ2-2; D not resolved. CDR1 and CDR2 from the germline V gene are SGHTA and FQGTGA. The CDR3 consists of 16 residues. V lost 1 base, J lost 2 bases, and 11 bases lay in between. CDR3 residues: CASSLNLMENTGELFF. The CDR3 bases are TGTGCCAGCAGCTTAAATCTTATGGAAAACACCGGGGAGCTGTTTTTT.

This rearrangement joins TRBV10-1 to TRBJ1-4; TRBD1 agrees at 9 bases. The CDR3 loop spans 18 amino acids. V dropped 10 bases and J dropped 0; count of bases not matched to a gene: 15. Germline lookup yields CDR1 WNHNN and CDR2 SYGVQD (reference sequence). The CDR3 loop reads CANTKGAGQGTTNEKLFF. The DNA of the CDR3 is TGCGCCAATACTAAAGGGGCTGGACAGGGGACAACTAATGAAAAACTGTTTTTT.